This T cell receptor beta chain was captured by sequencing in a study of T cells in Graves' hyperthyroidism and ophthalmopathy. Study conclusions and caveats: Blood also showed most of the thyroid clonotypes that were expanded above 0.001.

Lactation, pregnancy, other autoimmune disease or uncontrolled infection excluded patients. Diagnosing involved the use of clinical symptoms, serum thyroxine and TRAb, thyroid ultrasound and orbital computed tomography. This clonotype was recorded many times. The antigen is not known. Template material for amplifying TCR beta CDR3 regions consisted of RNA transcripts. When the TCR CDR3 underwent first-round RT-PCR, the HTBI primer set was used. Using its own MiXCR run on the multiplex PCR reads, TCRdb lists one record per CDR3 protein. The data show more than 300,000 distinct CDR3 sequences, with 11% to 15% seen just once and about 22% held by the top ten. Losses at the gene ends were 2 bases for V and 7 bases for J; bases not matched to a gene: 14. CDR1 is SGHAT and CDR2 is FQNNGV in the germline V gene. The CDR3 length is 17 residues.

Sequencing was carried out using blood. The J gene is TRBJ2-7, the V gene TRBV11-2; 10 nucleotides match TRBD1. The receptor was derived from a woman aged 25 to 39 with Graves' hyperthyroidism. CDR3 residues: CASSLPGVRTGGKEQYF. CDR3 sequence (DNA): TGTGCCAGCAGCTTACCCGGCGTACGGACAGGGGGTAAAGAGCAGTACTTC.